The 21 T cell receptor beta chains in this list originate from one sample, sequenced in a study of spatial heterogeneity in lung cancer. The time point was: blood at routine non-recurrence follow-up after resection. Tumor, nontumor lung or frozen PBMC supplied whole RNA, sequenced without sorting. From the 5' RACE reads, TCRdb called clonotypes with MiXCR, one entry per CDR3 protein. The table includes about 30,000 distinct CDR3 sequences, around 5.8% detected once. Sequences were derived from PBMCs, sampled at follow-up. Receptors were obtained from a male donor with early-stage non-small cell lung cancer.

This clonotype was observed at least ten times. DNA for the CDR3: TGCAGCGTTGAGGAGGGCTCTACTGAAGCTTTCTTT. Its translation: CSVEEGSTEAFF. The chain uses TRBV29-1 and TRBJ1-1; D is undetermined. Germline values: CDR1 SQVTM, CDR2 ANQGSEA. The CDR3 sequence is 12 residues long. The germline V and J ends were trimmed by 3 bases and 5 bases, with 10 bases remaining between them.

This clonotype has a count of ten or more. This chain joins TRBV6-5 and TRBJ2-4; D is unresolved. The length of the CDR3 is 16 residues. Germline CDR1 is MNHEY and CDR2 is SVGAGI. V was shortened by 4 bases and J by 3 bases, with 16 bases between the two germline ends. CDR3 region: CASSFDRSSVKNIQYF. The CDR3 nucleotides read TGTGCCAGCAGTTTCGACCGTAGTAGTGTCAAAAACATTCAGTACTTC.

This sequence joins TRBV20-1 and TRBJ1-2, with 9 bases identical to TRBD1. The V gene's germline CDR1 is DFQATT and CDR2 SNEGSKA (reference sequence). V was pared by 5 bases and J by 5 bases, with 9 bases of the junction left unmatched. This CDR3 contains 14 residues. This CDR3 is CSASPGQGIYGYTF. The CDR3 region has the DNA TGCAGTGCTTCACCGGGACAGGGAATATATGGCTACACCTTC.

The genes are TRBV20-1 and TRBJ2-2; D is perhaps TRBD2 (6 bases). Trimming took off 3 bases at V and 0 bases at J, with 11 bases between the two ends. The CDR3 has 15 residues. Germline V gene lookup returns CDR1 DFQATT and CDR2 SNEGSKA (reference sequence). The CDR3 DNA sequence: TGCAGTGCTAGGTTAACTAGCACGAACACCGGGGAGCTGTTTTTT. Its protein is CSARLTSTNTGELFF.

In this sample, this clonotype is medium-sized. The gene calls are TRBV7-9 and TRBJ2-1, with 7 bases identical to TRBD1. This CDR3 has 13 residues. The V gene's germline CDR1 is SEHNR and CDR2 FQNEAQ (reference sequence). The junction had 1 base not matched to a gene; V was cut back by 3 bases and J by 5 bases. The CDR3 DNA reads TGTGCCAGCAGCTTCCAGGGGGACAATGAGCAGTTCTTC. Its protein product is CASSFQGDNEQFF.

This clonotype was counted at least ten times. The chain couples TRBV27 to TRBJ1-1; D gene unclear. Trimming left V 5 bases short and J 5 bases short, with 12 bases between. The CDR3 consists of 13 residues. Germline values: CDR1 MNHEY, CDR2 SMNVEV (reference sequence). The CDR3 sequence: CASSPVSRTEAFF. The CDR3 DNA sequence: TGTGCCAGCAGTCCAGTGTCTCGTACTGAAGCTTTCTTT.

This chain joins TRBV11-2 and TRBJ2-3, with TRBD2 matching over 14 bases. The CDR3 contains 18 residues. The germline gives CDR1 SGHAT, CDR2 FQNNGV. The V segment lost 5 bases and the J segment 1 base; nucleotides outside the gene matches: 8. As DNA, the CDR3 is TGTGCCAGCAGCCTTGGACTAGCGGGGGGATATGGCACAGATACGCAGTATTTT. Translating it yields CASSLGLAGGYGTDTQYF.

This clonotype occurred many times. The chain links TRBV7-9 to TRBJ2-1; the match to TRBD2 covers 9 bases. Germline trimming cut 3 bases from V and 5 bases from J; bases unmatched to any gene: 2. Per germline, CDR1 SEHNR and CDR2 FQNEAQ (reference sequence). The CDR3 covers 14 residues. The CDR3 sequence: CASSFVAGDNEQFF. CDR3 nucleotide sequence: TGTGCCAGCAGCTTTGTAGCGGGGGACAATGAGCAGTTCTTC.

This clonotype was counted at least ten times. V is TRBV20-1 and J is TRBJ2-7; no clear D gene. Germline CDR1 and CDR2: DFQATT and SNEGSKA (reference sequence). The CDR3 runs 16 residues. V shed 2 bases and J shed 4 bases, with 21 bases lying between them. The CDR3 DNA reads as TGCAGTGCTAGACCCCTGCCCACTCTAAGGATGTACGAGCAGTACTTC. It yields the protein CSARPLPTLRMYEQYF.

This clonotype has at least ten counts. V usage is TRBV20-1 and J usage is TRBJ2-1, with 7 bases matching TRBD2. Germline V lookup: CDR1 DFQATT, CDR2 SNEGSKA (reference sequence). The J segment lost 7 bases and the V segment lost 0 bases, leaving 12 bases of the junction unmatched. The CDR3 spans 16 residues. The CDR3 region has the DNA TGCAGTGCTAGAGATCAGGGAGGGCTGGTAGTGAATGAGCAGTTCTTC. This sequence encodes CSARDQGGLVVNEQFF.

This clonotype has more than one count but fewer than ten. The rearrangement links TRBV11-3 to TRBJ2-1; the D is unclear. CDR1 is SGHNT and CDR2 is YENEEA in the germline V gene. This CDR3 contains 14 residues. Trimming shortened V by 1 base and J by 5 bases, and 9 bases separated the two germline ends. In nucleotides, the CDR3 is TGTGCCAGCAGCTTAGGTCGCGGAAACAATGAGCAGTTCTTC. This codes for CASSLGRGNNEQFF.

At least ten counts were recorded for this clonotype. This chain connects TRBV12-3 or TRBV12-4 to TRBJ2-1; D is possibly TRBD1 or TRBD2 (6 bases each). The germline V and J ends were trimmed by 2 bases and 5 bases, with 13 bases remaining between them. This CDR3 has 15 amino acids. The CDR3: CASSLRGGTNNEQFF. CDR3 sequence (DNA): TGTGCCAGCAGTTTACGTGGAGGGACAAACAATGAGCAGTTCTTC.

This clonotype was found many times. The V and J genes are TRBV20-1 and TRBJ2-2; 8 nucleotides align to TRBD1. CDR3 length equals 15 residues. Germline V gives CDR1 DFQATT, CDR2 SNEGSKA (reference sequence). V gave up 3 bases and J gave up 3 bases; unmatched junction bases: 6. CDR3 DNA: TGCAGTGCTAGGGGGACAGGCGGGTACACCGGGGAGCTGTTTTTT. Translating it yields CSARGTGGYTGELFF.

This clonotype was found a few times. The rearrangement joins TRBV10-3 to TRBJ2-7; D might be TRBD2 (5 bases). Between the trimmed V and J ends, which lost 6 bases and 1 base, there was a span of 10 bases. Germline V lookup: CDR1 ENHRY, CDR2 SYGVKD. The length of the CDR3 is 13 residues. The CDR3 sequence: CAIREAGSYEQYV. As DNA, the CDR3 is TGTGCCATCAGGGAGGCCGGGTCCTACGAGCAGTACGTC.

This clonotype occurred many times. The rearrangement links TRBV11-2 to TRBJ2-5; TRBD1 matches 11 bases. This CDR3 contains 15 residues. The V segment lost 3 bases and the J segment 5 bases; nucleotides outside the gene matches: 5. The germline gives CDR1 SGHAT, CDR2 FQNNGV. CDR3 protein: CASSFGQGAPETQYF. CDR3 bases: TGTGCCAGCAGCTTCGGACAGGGGGCTCCTGAGACCCAGTACTTC.

The table lists this clonotype with many counts. This chain links TRBV5-1 with TRBJ2-6, with D perhaps matching TRBD1 (6 bases). This CDR3 spans 15 amino acids. The V gene lost 6 bases and the J gene lost 0 bases, with 10 bases spanning the gap. The germline CDR1 and CDR2 sequences are SGHRS and YFSETQ. This CDR3 is CASTSGASGANVLTF. The CDR3 DNA is TGCGCCAGCACCTCAGGGGCCTCTGGGGCCAACGTCCTGACTTTC. The full variable domain, completed using reference TRBV5-1 and TRBJ2-6, is KAGVTQTPRYLIKTRGQQVTLSCSPISGHRSVSWYQQTPGQGLQFLFEYFSETQRNKGNFPGRFSGRQFSNSRSEMNVSTLELGDSALYLCASTSGASGANVLTFGAGSRLTVL.

This clonotype came up many times. In nucleotides, the CDR3 is TGTGCCAGCAGCTTTGGGGGCCGGGACACCGGGGAGCTGTTTTTT. It specifies CASSFGGRDTGELFF. V and J are TRBV5-4 and TRBJ2-2; D might be TRBD1 (6 bases). The V end was cut by 2 bases, the J end by 3 bases, with 11 bases between. Germline values: CDR1 SGHNT, CDR2 YYREEE (reference sequence). The CDR3 has 15 amino acids.

This clonotype was recorded at least ten times. The CDR3 is CASGTLIATEAFF. CDR3 bases: TGTGCCAGCGGCACGCTTATCGCCACTGAAGCTTTCTTT. V is TRBV6-2 or TRBV6-3 and J is TRBJ1-1; D gene unclear. Germline CDR1 is MNHEY and CDR2 is SVGEGT. There are 13 residues in the CDR3. Trimming left V 8 bases short and J 4 bases short, with 14 bases between.

This clonotype appeared a few times. V usage is TRBV7-9 and J usage is TRBJ1-4, with a tentative D call TRBD1 (5 bases). The CDR3 consists of 14 residues. With 1 base removed from V and 7 bases from J, the gap between germline ends came to 10 bases. Germline lookup yields CDR1 SEHNR and CDR2 FQNEAQ (reference sequence). CDR3 sequence reads: CASSLVGRGEKLFF. The CDR3 coding sequence is TGTGCCAGCAGCTTAGTGGGGCGGGGTGAAAAACTGTTTTTT.

In this sample, this clonotype turned up a few times. This chain connects TRBV5-1 to TRBJ1-5; a weak D match, TRBD1 (5 bases). The ends were cut back, 4 bases at V and 6 bases at J, with 17 bases in the middle. The CDR3 is 15 amino acids. Looked up from germline, CDR1 is SGHRS and CDR2 is YFSETQ. The CDR3: CASSPGTGIRQPQHF. In DNA form, the CDR3 reads TGCGCCAGCAGCCCGGGGACGGGGATCCGTCAGCCCCAGCATTTT.

V is TRBV7-3 and J is TRBJ2-1, with 16 nucleotides matching TRBD2. CDR1 is SGHTA, CDR2 FQGTGA, per germline. The V segment lost 4 bases and the J segment 2 bases; nucleotides outside the gene matches: 5. This CDR3 contains 18 residues. The CDR3 coding sequence is TGTGCCAGCAGCTCCGGGACTAGCGGGAGGGCCCCCTACAATGAGCAGTTCTTC. It translates to CASSSGTSGRAPYNEQFF.